The 22 T cell receptor beta chains given below trace back to one sample, sequenced in a study of blood T cell repertoires in COVID-19. Libraries were prepared by immunoSEQ multiplex PCR; TCRdb keeps only in-frame clonotypes and omits some of them. This sample has approximately 59,000 clones; about four fifths occur once, and the top ten carry 3.5%. The source material was peripheral blood. These receptors were collected from a woman over 75 with acute or convalescent COVID-19.

V usage is TRBV6-5 and J usage is TRBJ2-7; 10 nucleotides agree with TRBD1. CDR1 is MNHEY, CDR2 SVGAGI, per germline. The ends lost 6 bases at V and 3 bases at J; junction bases unmatched: 5. This CDR3 region has 14 residues. CDR3 nucleotide sequence: TGTGCCAGCAGGACCCGGACAGGGGGCTACGAGCAGTACTTC. Encoded protein: CASRTRTGGYEQYF.

The CDR3 coding sequence is TGTGCCAGCAGGCGGTGGGGGTCAGGGGGCAATCAGCCCCAGCATTTT. Amino acid sequence: CASRRWGSGGNQPQHF. The J gene is TRBJ1-5, the V gene TRBV28, with TRBD1 as a possible D gene (6 bases). Germline values: CDR1 MDHEN, CDR2 SYDVKM. The CDR3 loop spans 16 amino acids. V was clipped by 6 bases and J by 2 bases, with 17 bases between them.

This clone was detected only once. V and J are TRBV3-1 (or the pseudogene TRBV3-2) and TRBJ1-5; tentatively, D is TRBD1 (5 bases). CDR1 LGHDT and CDR2 YNNKEL come from the germline V gene (reference sequence). The CDR3 is 13 residues long. V was shortened by 4 bases and J by 4 bases, with 8 bases between the two germline ends. CDR3 in DNA: TGTGCCAGCAGCCGGGAGGGGAATCAGCCCCAGCATTTT. This encodes CASSREGNQPQHF.

V usage is TRBV7-9 and J usage is TRBJ1-6; tentative D call: TRBD1 (6 bases). The length of the CDR3 is 15 residues. Trimming cost V 0 bases and J 10 bases, with 13 bases left between them. CDR1 SEHNR and CDR2 FQNEAQ come from the germline V gene (reference sequence). The CDR3 DNA sequence: TGTGCCAGCAGCTTAGCCTCCGCACAGGGATCACCCCTCCACTTT. This encodes CASSLASAQGSPLHF.

The chain links TRBV9 to TRBJ1-6; D is perhaps TRBD1 (5 bases). V was cut by 4 bases and J by 6 bases, with 14 bases left in between. The V gene's germline CDR1 is SGDLS and CDR2 YYNGEE. The CDR3 consists of 15 residues. Here the CDR3 reads CASSSMGGVNSPLHF. In DNA form, the CDR3 reads TGTGCCAGCAGCTCAATGGGAGGGGTTAATTCACCCCTCCACTTT.

This clone was seen just once. This sequence joins TRBV6-5 and TRBJ2-1, with 11 bases that match TRBD2. V shed 6 bases and J 6 bases; nucleotides not matched to a gene: 1. The CDR3 has 13 residues. Germline CDR1 and CDR2: MNHEY and SVGAGI. The CDR3 sequence is CASRLAGGNEQFF. CDR3 DNA: TGTGCCAGCAGGCTAGCGGGAGGCAATGAGCAGTTCTTC.

The chain combines TRBV29-1 with TRBJ2-1, with TRBD1 identical over 8 bases. Germline CDR1 SQVTM, CDR2 ANQGSEA. V gave up 7 bases and J gave up 8 bases; unmatched junction bases: 10. This CDR3 has 13 residues. The CDR3 coding sequence is TGCAGCGGGGGGACAGGACCGGACGATGAGCAGTTCTTC. This sequence encodes CSGGTGPDDEQFF.

This chain uses TRBV6-6 with TRBJ2-7; 7 nucleotides align to TRBD1. The V gene's germline CDR1 is MNHNY and CDR2 SVGAGI (reference sequence). The CDR3 extends over 13 amino acids. Trimming took 4 bases from V and 5 from J; bases not matched to a gene: 5. The CDR3 DNA reads as TGTGCCAGCAGTTCCCCCGACAGGGACGAGCAGTACTTC. This encodes CASSSPDRDEQYF.

V and J are TRBV2 and TRBJ2-7, with D maybe TRBD1 (6 bases). V dropped 8 bases and J dropped 0 bases, with 11 bases sitting between them. CDR3 length: 13 residues. Germline-derived CDR1 and CDR2 are SNHLY and FYNNEI. CDR3 bases: TGTGCCAGCTACAGGGTAAGCTCCTACGAGCAGTACTTC. Its protein is CASYRVSSYEQYF.

The chain uses TRBV7-3 and TRBJ2-1; D uncertain. The V end was cut by 5 bases, the J end by 8 bases, with 16 bases between. This CDR3 is built from 14 residues. CDR1 SGHTA and CDR2 FQGTGA come from the germline V gene. The CDR3 coding sequence is TGTGCCAGCAGCCTAGGAGCCCATAGCTATGAGCAGTTCTTC. It codes for CASSLGAHSYEQFF.

This chain joins TRBV7-2 and TRBJ1-2; TRBD1 aligns across 9 bases. Trimming cost V 5 bases and J 5 bases; bases outside gene matches: 3. CDR1 is SGHTA and CDR2 is FQGNSA in the germline V gene. The CDR3 totals 13 residues. The DNA of the CDR3 is TGTGCCAGCAGCACGACAGGGGGTTATGGCTACACCTTC. It translates to CASSTTGGYGYTF.

The table lists this clone with a count of one. This sequence joins TRBV28 and TRBJ2-7, with 8 bases that match TRBD2. Germline assignment: CDR1 MDHEN and CDR2 SYDVKM. V lost 2 bases to trimming and J lost 3 bases; unmatched junction nucleotides: 9. The CDR3 sequence is 16 residues long. Written as DNA, the CDR3 is TGTGCCAGCAGTTTAACCTCGAGCGGGAGTATCTACGAGCAGTACTTC. It is translated as CASSLTSSGSIYEQYF.

The V call is TRBV5-5, the J call TRBJ2-7; D is possibly TRBD2 (6 bases). Deletions cut 2 bases from V and 3 bases from J, with 15 bases between. Germline values: CDR1 SGHKS, CDR2 YYEKEE (reference sequence). CDR3 length: 15 amino acids. The chain's CDR3 is CASSLSLAQIYEQYF. The CDR3 DNA sequence: TGTGCCAGCAGCTTAAGTCTAGCGCAAATCTACGAGCAGTACTTC.

The chain combines TRBV30 with TRBJ2-3; D perhaps matches TRBD1 (6 bases). Between the trimmed V and J ends, which lost 3 bases and 8 bases, there was a span of 12 bases. The CDR3 is 12 amino acids. In germline, CDR1 is GTSNPN, CDR2 SVGIG (reference sequence). This chain's CDR3 is CAWRETGPTQYF. The DNA of the CDR3 is TGTGCCTGGAGGGAAACAGGGCCTACGCAGTATTTT. The full variable domain, its missing parts supplied by reference TRBV30 and TRBJ2-3, is SQTIHQWPATLVQPVGSPLSLECTVEGTSNPNLYWYRQAAGRGLQLLFYSVGIGQISSEVPQNLSASRPQDRQFILSSKKLLLSDSGFYLCAWRETGPTQYFGPGTRLTVL.

The chain employs TRBV28 and TRBJ2-5; no firm D call. The CDR3 extends over 12 amino acids. Trimming removed 2 bases at V and 3 bases at J, with 4 bases between. The germline CDR1 and CDR2 sequences are MDHEN and SYDVKM. DNA of the CDR3: TGTGCCAGCAGTTTACCGGAAGAGACCCAGTACTTC. It specifies CASSLPEETQYF.

This clone is medium-sized within its sample. V usage is TRBV5-4 and J usage is TRBJ2-2; D perhaps matches TRBD1 (6 bases). V lost 4 bases and J lost 7, with 14 bases in between. Germline loops: CDR1 SGHNT, CDR2 YYREEE (reference sequence). The CDR3 totals 14 residues. The CDR3 here is CASSARGEGGELFF. The CDR3 coding sequence is TGTGCCAGCAGCGCCAGGGGAGAGGGCGGGGAGCTGTTTTTT.

This clone was observed a few times. This sequence joins TRBV10-3 and TRBJ2-4, with a weak D call TRBD1 (6 bases). The V end lost 3 bases, the J end lost 6 bases, and 15 bases lay between the germline ends. The CDR3 totals 15 residues. CDR1 is ENHRY, CDR2 SYGVKD, per germline. As DNA, the CDR3 is TGTGCCATCAGTGAAAACAGGGCCGGAGGAAACATTCAGTACTTC. This codes for CAISENRAGGNIQYF.

This clone was seen a single time. The rearrangement joins TRBV10-2 to TRBJ1-3, with 7 positions matching TRBD1. This CDR3 has 14 residues. The V and J ends lost 6 bases and 2 bases, in that order; junction bases with no gene match: 4. Germline V CDR1 and CDR2: WSHSY, SAAADI. The CDR3 protein is CASSPDRAGNTIYF. The CDR3 DNA follows: TGCGCCAGCAGCCCTGACAGGGCTGGAAACACCATATATTTT.

V gene TRBV30 combines with J gene TRBJ2-1; D remains unclear. Trimming pared 4 bases from V and 0 bases from J, leaving 13 bases between. This CDR3 has 15 residues. Germline V gives CDR1 GTSNPN, CDR2 SVGIG (reference sequence). The CDR3: CAWKKRISSYNEQFF. The CDR3 nucleotides read TGTGCCTGGAAAAAGAGGATCAGCTCCTACAATGAGCAGTTCTTC.

The chain has TRBV28 and TRBJ1-4; no clear D. Germline CDR1 is MDHEN and CDR2 is SYDVKM. CDR3 length: 12 residues. Trimming stripped 4 bases from V and 7 bases from J, with 7 bases between. CDR3 bases: TGTGCCAGCAGTTCCCTATTTGAAAAACTGTTTTTT. The encoded protein is CASSSLFEKLFF.

The gene calls are TRBV7-8 and TRBJ1-1; 11 bases are shared with TRBD1. The germline CDR1 and CDR2 sequences are SGHVS and FQNEAQ. The length of the CDR3 is 13 residues. J lost 11 bases, V lost 0 bases, and 2 bases had no gene match. CDR3 in amino acids: CASSLAGTGGAFF. The DNA for the CDR3 is TGTGCCAGCAGCTTAGCGGGGACAGGGGGGGCTTTCTTT. Drawing the rest from reference TRBV7-8 and TRBJ1-1, the complete variable domain is GAGVSQSPRYKVAKRGQDVALRCDPISGHVSLFWYQQALGQGPEFLTYFQNEAQLDKSGLPSDRFFAERPEGSVSTLKIQRTQQEDSAVYLCASSLAGTGGAFFGQGTRLTVV.

For the CDR3, the DNA is TGCGCCAGCAGCTCCCGTTTGTCAGGGGGCTTAGAAGGCTACACCTTC. Encoded protein: CASSSRLSGGLEGYTF. The V gene is TRBV5-1, the J gene TRBJ1-2; 8 positions match TRBD1. J lost 8 bases, V lost 3 bases, and 15 bases had no gene match. The CDR3 runs 16 residues. Germline CDR1 is SGHRS and CDR2 is YFSETQ.